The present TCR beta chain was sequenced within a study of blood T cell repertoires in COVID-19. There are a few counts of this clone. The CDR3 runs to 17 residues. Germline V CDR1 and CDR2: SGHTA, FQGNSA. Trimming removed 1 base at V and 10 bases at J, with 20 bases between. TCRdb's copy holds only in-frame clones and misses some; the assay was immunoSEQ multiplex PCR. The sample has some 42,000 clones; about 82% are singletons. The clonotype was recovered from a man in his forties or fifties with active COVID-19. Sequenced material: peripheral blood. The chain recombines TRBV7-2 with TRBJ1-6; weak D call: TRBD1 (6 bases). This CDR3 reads CASSLVAGARNTSPLHF. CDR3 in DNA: TGTGCCAGCAGCTTAGTGGCGGGGGCGAGAAATACGTCACCCCTCCACTTT.